Detailed here is one T cell receptor beta chain. Its antigen specificity is not known. No much larger clone is present one base from it, and per-base qualities are unavailable. CD8 naive samples were CD45RO-negative cells positively selected for CCR7, giving a CD45RA+CCR7+ population that excluded TemRA cells. Healthy HIV-negative adults with no recently reported acute infections or vaccinations were included as donors. Every donor was a Caucasian adult living in Nashville, Tennessee, USA. Blood was collected by leukapheresis, and PBMCs were isolated by Ficoll-Histopaque density gradient centrifugation and then cryopreserved in liquid nitrogen vapor phase. Analytical flow cytometry was used to check the purity and quantity of every magnetically sorted T cell population. From each sorted fraction, genomic DNA was isolated and quantified by UV absorbance on a Nanodrop 2000c. This sample is drawn from a study of shared clonotypes between healthy human individuals (dated by TCRdb to 2018 to 2021). For the study in its entirety: A couple of women and a few men aged 18 to 49 years were included in the cohort. For each donor, CD4 naive and CD4 memory were each run on three plates, CD8 naive on two plates, and CD8 memory on one plate. To estimate repertoire size and how much clonotype sharing occurs between individuals, the study deeply sequenced the blood TCR repertoires of several healthy adults. Different laboratories and diverse techniques were used to prepare libraries and sequence TCR repertoires, to increase sequencing depth and limit assay-specific biases. Leukapheresis yielded between about 0.9 and 9 billion PBMCs per donor.

Broader findings and caveats from the paper: Naive subsets generally had larger estimated clonotype richness than memory subsets did. Because the study included a small number of donors, the genetic and exposure-history diversity represented was limited. Pairwise subsampling led to the expectation that sequencing depth would affect the degree of clonotype sharing among donors. Sampling was restricted to blood, and TCR repertoires in tissue are likely to differ from TCR repertoires in blood. Even with the large sequencing depth, rarefaction of the sorted-subset datasets indicated that sequencing was incomplete. Across four donors, approximately 4.9% of naive CD4, approximately 3.6% of naive CD8, 2.3% of memory CD4, and over 0.35% of memory CD8 clonotypes were shared. Compared with non-shared clonotypes, clonotypes shared by all four sorted-subset donors had higher generation probabilities.

From a lookup of the germline V gene, CDR1 and CDR2 are MGHRA and YSYEKL. From its cysteine to its phenylalanine, the CDR3 spans 14 amino acids. The only DNA kept is the CDR3, 42 bases in frame from the first base. Germline trimming amounts to 1 base on V and 7 bases on J, with 4 as the count of junction bases outside the gene matches. TCR CDR3 regions were amplified from genomic DNA by multiplex PCR using the deep immunoSEQ assay. For each cell subset, the extracted genomic DNA was distributed evenly across all wells of several immunoSEQ 96-well plates, and each plate served as one replicate. For sorted subsets, approximately 0.2 ug of genomic DNA, equivalent to tens of thousands of T cell genomes, went into each replicate PCR. Purified libraries were quantified with a Qubit 3.0 fluorometer, sized on a Bioanalyzer 2100, and re-quantified with the KAPA Library Quantification kit. A separate single-read 150-cycle Illumina NextSeq 550 flow cell was used to sequence each immunoSEQ 96-well plate. As for the authors' bioinformatics: The immunoSEQ output contained only junctional sequences without quality scores, so filtering could not match that applied to full-length reads. Sequences were annotated with PyIR, a Python wrapper for IgBLAST v1.9, and V/J genes and CDR3 were assigned using IMGT germline references. Reads were filtered out if the reads had weak V/J assignments (E-value above 1e-6), no CDR3, stop codons, out-of-frame junctions, or ambiguous translated residues. V3J clonotypes were defined as sequences sharing an identical inferred V gene, J gene, and CDR3 amino acid sequence. Percentage overlap between repertoires was calculated by dividing the number of shared unique clonotypes by the size of the smaller repertoire. RTK rarefaction, the Chao1 estimator, and Recon v2.1 estimates of unobserved clonotypes were used to assess repertoire richness. Generation probabilities for all TCRbeta clonotypes obtained by the gDNA method from a few donors were computed using OLGA. The clones in this table, taken by TCRdb from immuneACCESS, are in-frame only. Not every clone is retained; where verified, under half of the shortfall comes from an unresolved V gene, and the cause of the rest is unknown. V, J and clone size are taken as reported in that table, and D and trimming were inferred from the DNA itself. The sample table shows roughly 2,000,000 clones, and approximately 92% are seen once. The ten biggest clones cover about 1.7% of the sample.

The sample comprised naive CD8+ T cells from PBMCs. What the cell subset or site label conveys for this sample: CD45RA+CCR7+. The origin of this receptor is a man between 18 and 29 years old in good health. Some clones in this sample may be carry-over from other donors' samples. The sequence joins TRBV4-1 to TRBJ1-2; TRBD1 matches 9 bases in the middle. At the DNA level, the sequence is TGCGCCAGCAGCCAAGTTGGGGACAGGGCTGGCTACACCTTC. The resulting protein is CASSQVGDRAGYTF.